This is a list of T cell receptor beta chains from one sample in a study of tumor and adjacent non-tumor tissue in lung cancer. TCRdb passed the multiplex PCR reads through MiXCR, listing each CDR3 protein once. In the table there are 60,000 or so distinct CDR3 sequences, around two thirds of which are singletons. Material: distant non-tumor lung tissue. The origin of the receptors is a man between 65 and 85 years old with non-small cell lung cancer. Both conserved end residues are trimmed from each CDR3.

V gene	J gene	CDR3 protein
TRBV10-3	TRBJ2-5	AISGNGPQETQY
TRBV6-2/TRBV6-3	TRBJ2-7	AIQHAGTSYEQY
TRBV6-5	TRBJ2-2	ASSYSQGQFAGELF
TRBV5-4	TRBJ2-2	ASSPLSGGTLTGEPF
TRBV28	TRBJ2-7	ASNGGAGDEQY
TRBV28	TRBJ2-3	ASGRRSTDTQY
TRBV6-6	TRBJ2-5	ASSYTPTGGETQY
TRBV7-9	TRBJ2-7	ASSLGTVSYEQY
TRBV6-5	TRBJ2-1	ASRLTGRKNEQF
TRBV11-2	TRBJ1-2	ASSLGGGTDFYGYA
TRBV27	TRBJ2-1	ASSPRVAGGLGDEQF
TRBV12-3/TRBV12-4	TRBJ2-7	ASSPGRSWGEQY
TRBV11-1	TRBJ1-6	ASSTDIRGYSSLH
TRBV12-3/TRBV12-4	TRBJ1-3	ASSPPGQLSSGNTIY
TRBV5-1	TRBJ1-5	ASSPGTGVDQPQH
TRBV29-1	TRBJ2-1	SIEDQGRRSYNEQF
TRBV14	TRBJ2-7	ARSRPGRGTSYDQY
TRBV7-9	TRBJ2-2	ASSQKNTWELF
TRBV10-3	TRBJ2-4	AISESVAGARLDKNIQY
TRBV29-1	TRBJ2-7	SVRGAAYEQY